One sample yielded the 8 T cell receptor beta chains listed below, sequenced in a study of tumor and adjacent non-tumor tissue in lung cancer (dated by TCRdb to 2016 to 2019). Library preparation employed multiplex PCR. Sequenced using an Illumina HiSeq 2500. TCRbeta libraries were constructed through three rounds of nested PCR with primers (Table S4) according to protocols adapted from ARM-PCR. TCRdb redid the processing of the public reads, applying fastp at Q25 and MiXCR, and retained in-frame beta chains. Each CDR3 protein appears once, grouped with its most common genes and DNA. This sample lists 90,000 to 130,000 distinct CDR3 sequences; 84% were detected once. The top ten hold 20% to 25% of the sample. Bulk unsorted tissue served as the source for RNA extraction, and RNA quality was assessed using a NanoDrop ND-1000 and an Agilent 2100. The sample comprised lung tumor tissue. Receptors originate from a man aged 65-85 years with non-small cell lung cancer.

As to this clonotype: A much larger clone lies a single base off, so this may be a read error. The chain combines TRBV29-1 with TRBJ1-1; D not certain. Germline CDR1 SQVTM, CDR2 ANQGSEA. The CDR3 is 13 residues long. The CDR3 loop reads CSVSRRADTEALF. As DNA, the CDR3 is TGCAGCGTTTCACGACGGGCCGACACTGAAGCTCTCTTT.

This chain connects TRBV5-1 to TRBJ2-1; D not resolved. The CDR3 spans 12 residues. Per germline, CDR1 SGHRS and CDR2 YFSETQ. With 0 bases removed from V and 15 bases from J, the gap between germline ends came to 13 bases. This chain's CDR3 is CASSLEGSPLFF. CDR3 sequence (DNA): TGCGCCAGCAGCTTGGAAGGTAGTCCTTTGTTCTTC.

Turning to this clonotype: Relative to the germline gene, one junction end is altered; a read error may explain this. The rearrangement uses TRBV11-2 and TRBJ1-1; perhaps TRBD1 as D (5 bases). Germline CDR1 and CDR2: SGHAT and FQNNGV. This CDR3 is built from 13 residues. The CDR3 spells CDSNLGTSDKPYF. Here the CDR3 DNA reads TGTGACAGCAACTTAGGGACGTCCGATAAACCTTACTTT.

A note on this clonotype: One end of the junction fails to match germline, which may point to a read error. The J gene is TRBJ1-5, the V gene TRBV4-3; TRBD1 matches at 8 bases. Looked up from germline, CDR1 is LGHNA and CDR2 is YSLEER. The CDR3 loop spans 14 amino acids. Here the CDR3 DNA reads TGCACCAGCTCCAGTAGGACAGGGAACGGACCCCAGCATTTT. It codes for CTSSSRTGNGPQHF.

Comment on this clonotype: One end of the junction does not line up with germline, which may come from a read error. This chain links TRBV11-2 with TRBJ2-2; 12 nucleotides align to TRBD2. In germline, CDR1 is SGHAT, CDR2 FQNNGV. This CDR3 has 15 amino acids. The DNA for the CDR3 is TGTGCCAGCAGCTCCCTAGCGGGGGGGACCGGGGAGCCACTTTTT. Translating it yields CASSSLAGGTGEPLF.

This clonotype was detected many times. The chain carries TRBV29-1 and TRBJ1-2; TRBD1 aligns across 9 bases. CDR1 and CDR2 (germline): SQVTM, ANQGSEA. The CDR3 length is 13 residues. Trimming removed 5 bases from V and 8 bases from J; junction bases left unmatched: 9. CDR3 DNA sequence: TGCAGCGTTATCGAACAGGGGGCCGGGGGCTACACCTTC. Its protein is CSVIEQGAGGYTF. The variable domain in full, completed from reference TRBV29-1 and TRBJ1-2, reads SAVISQKPSRDICQRGTSLTIQCQVDSQVTMMFWYRQQPGQSLTLIATANQGSEATYESGFVIDKFPISRPNLTFSTLTVSNMSPEDSSIYLCSVIEQGAGGYTFGSGTRLTVV.

To note about this clonotype: One end of the junction varies from germline; a read error may be responsible. This CDR3 reads CVSGEPSLVHEQFF. The CDR3 DNA sequence: TGCGTCAGCGGTGAGCCTTCACTAGTACATGAGCAGTTCTTC. The chain uses TRBV10-2 and TRBJ2-1; D perhaps matches TRBD2 (5 bases). CDR1 WSHSY and CDR2 SAAADI come from the germline V gene. This CDR3 spans 14 amino acids.

Notes on this clonotype: Compared with germline, one end of the junction differs, possibly owing to a read error. This chain uses TRBV5-1 with TRBJ1-3, with D maybe TRBD1 (6 bases). The CDR3 loop spans 14 amino acids. Germline-derived CDR1 and CDR2 are SGHRS and YFSETQ. The CDR3, as DNA: TGTGCCAGCAGCTTGGGGACAACGGGGGACACCATATATTTT. Its protein product is CASSLGTTGDTIYF.